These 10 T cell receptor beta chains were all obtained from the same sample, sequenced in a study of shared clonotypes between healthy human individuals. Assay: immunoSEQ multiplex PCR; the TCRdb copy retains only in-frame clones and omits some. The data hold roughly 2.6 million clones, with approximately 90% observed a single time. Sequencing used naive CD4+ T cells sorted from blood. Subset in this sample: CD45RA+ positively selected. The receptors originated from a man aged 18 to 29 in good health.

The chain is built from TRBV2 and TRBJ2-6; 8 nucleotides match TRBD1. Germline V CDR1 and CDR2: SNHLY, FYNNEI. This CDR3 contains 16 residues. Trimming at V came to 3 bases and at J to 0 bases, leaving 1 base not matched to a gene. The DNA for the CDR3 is TGTGCCAGCAGTGATACAGGGGGCTCTGGGGCCAACGTCCTGACTTTC. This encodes CASSDTGGSGANVLTF.

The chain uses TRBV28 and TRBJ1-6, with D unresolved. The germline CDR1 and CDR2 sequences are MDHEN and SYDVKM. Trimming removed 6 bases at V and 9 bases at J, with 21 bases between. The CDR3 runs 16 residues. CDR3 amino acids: CASSLDIPTEISPLHF. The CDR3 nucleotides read TGTGCCAGCAGCCTAGACATCCCTACAGAGATTTCACCCCTCCACTTT.

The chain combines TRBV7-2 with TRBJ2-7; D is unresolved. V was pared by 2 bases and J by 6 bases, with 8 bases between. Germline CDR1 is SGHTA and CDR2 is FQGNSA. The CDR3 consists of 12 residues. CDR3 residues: CASSLYGREQYF. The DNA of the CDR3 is TGTGCCAGCAGCTTATACGGACGCGAGCAGTACTTC.

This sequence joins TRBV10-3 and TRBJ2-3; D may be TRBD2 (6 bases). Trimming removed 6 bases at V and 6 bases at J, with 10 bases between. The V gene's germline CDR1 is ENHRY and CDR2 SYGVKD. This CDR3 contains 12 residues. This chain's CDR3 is CAIRGGGDTQYF. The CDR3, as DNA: TGTGCCATCAGGGGAGGAGGGGATACGCAGTATTTT.

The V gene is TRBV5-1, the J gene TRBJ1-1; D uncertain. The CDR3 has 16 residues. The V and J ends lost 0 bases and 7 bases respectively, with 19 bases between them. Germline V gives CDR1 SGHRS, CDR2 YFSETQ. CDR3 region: CASSLGGGQMKHEAFF. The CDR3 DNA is TGCGCCAGCAGCTTGGGTGGAGGGCAGATGAAGCATGAAGCTTTCTTT.

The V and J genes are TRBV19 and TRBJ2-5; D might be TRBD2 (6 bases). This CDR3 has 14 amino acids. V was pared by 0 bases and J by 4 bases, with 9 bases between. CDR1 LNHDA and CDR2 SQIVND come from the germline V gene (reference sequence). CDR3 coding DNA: TGTGCCAGTAGTATAGATGGAGGGATAGAGACCCAGTACTTC. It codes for CASSIDGGIETQYF. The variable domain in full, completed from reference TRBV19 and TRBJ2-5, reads DGGITQSPKYLFRKEGQNVTLSCEQNLNHDAMYWYRQDPGQGLRLIYYSQIVNDFQKGDIAEGYSVSREKKESFPLTVTSAQKNPTAFYLCASSIDGGIETQYFGPGTRLLVL.

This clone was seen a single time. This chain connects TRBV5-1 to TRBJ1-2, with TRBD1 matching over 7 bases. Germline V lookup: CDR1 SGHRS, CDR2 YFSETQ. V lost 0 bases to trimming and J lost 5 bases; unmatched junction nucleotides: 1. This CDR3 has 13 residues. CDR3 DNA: TGCGCCAGCAGCTTGGTACAGGGGTATGGCTACACCTTC. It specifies CASSLVQGYGYTF. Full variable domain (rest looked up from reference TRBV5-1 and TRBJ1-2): KAGVTQTPRYLIKTRGQQVTLSCSPISGHRSVSWYQQTPGQGLQFLFEYFSETQRNKGNFPGRFSGRQFSNSRSEMNVSTLELGDSALYLCASSLVQGYGYTFGSGTRLTVV.

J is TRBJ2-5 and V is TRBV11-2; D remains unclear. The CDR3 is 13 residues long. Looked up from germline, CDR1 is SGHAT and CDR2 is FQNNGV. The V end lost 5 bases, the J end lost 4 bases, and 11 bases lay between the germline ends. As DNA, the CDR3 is TGTGCCAGCAGCCCGGCGGACCGAGAGACCCAGTACTTC. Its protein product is CASSPADRETQYF.

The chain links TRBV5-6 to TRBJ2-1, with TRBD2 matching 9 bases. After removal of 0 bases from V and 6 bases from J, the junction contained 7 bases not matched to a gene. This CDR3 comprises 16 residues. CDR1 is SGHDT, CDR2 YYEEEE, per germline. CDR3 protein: CASSLAAGGPRNEQFF. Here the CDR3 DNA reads TGTGCCAGCAGCTTGGCGGCGGGAGGGCCCCGCAATGAGCAGTTCTTC.

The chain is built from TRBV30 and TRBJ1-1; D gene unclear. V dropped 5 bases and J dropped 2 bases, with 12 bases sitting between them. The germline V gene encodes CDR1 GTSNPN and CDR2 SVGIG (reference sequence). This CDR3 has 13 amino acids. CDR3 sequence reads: CAWDPQVNTEAFF. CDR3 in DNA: TGTGCCTGGGATCCTCAGGTAAACACTGAAGCTTTCTTT.